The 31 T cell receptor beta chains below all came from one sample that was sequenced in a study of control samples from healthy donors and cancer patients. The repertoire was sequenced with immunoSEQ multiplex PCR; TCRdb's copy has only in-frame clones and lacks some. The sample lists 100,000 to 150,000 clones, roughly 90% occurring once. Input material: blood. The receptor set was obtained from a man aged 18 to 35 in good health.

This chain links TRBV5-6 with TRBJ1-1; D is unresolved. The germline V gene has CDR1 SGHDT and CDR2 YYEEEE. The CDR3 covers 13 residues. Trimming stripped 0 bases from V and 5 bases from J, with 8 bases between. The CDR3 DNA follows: TGTGCCAGCAGCTTGGGTCCTGGGACTGAAGCTTTCTTT. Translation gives CASSLGPGTEAFF.

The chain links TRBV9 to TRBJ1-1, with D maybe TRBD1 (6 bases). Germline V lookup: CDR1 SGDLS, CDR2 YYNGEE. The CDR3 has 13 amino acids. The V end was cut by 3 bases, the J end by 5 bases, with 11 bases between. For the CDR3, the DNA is TGTGCCAGCAGCGCATCAGGGGCGACTGAAGCTTTCTTT. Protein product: CASSASGATEAFF.

The CDR3 sequence is CASSRGSGNTIYF. The CDR3 region has the DNA TGTGCCTCTTCAAGGGGCTCTGGAAACACCATATATTTT. The J gene is TRBJ1-3, the V gene TRBV30; D is perhaps TRBD1 (5 bases). The CDR3 contains 13 residues. Germline loops: CDR1 GTSNPN, CDR2 SVGIG (reference sequence). Trimming took off 7 bases at V and 0 bases at J, with 10 bases between the two ends.

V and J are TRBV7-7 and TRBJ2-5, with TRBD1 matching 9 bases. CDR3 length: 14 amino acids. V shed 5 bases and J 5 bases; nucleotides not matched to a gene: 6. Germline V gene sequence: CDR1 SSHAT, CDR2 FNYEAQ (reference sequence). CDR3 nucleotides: TGTGCCAGCAGCACACAGGGGGCGCGGGAGACCCAGTACTTC. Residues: CASSTQGARETQYF.

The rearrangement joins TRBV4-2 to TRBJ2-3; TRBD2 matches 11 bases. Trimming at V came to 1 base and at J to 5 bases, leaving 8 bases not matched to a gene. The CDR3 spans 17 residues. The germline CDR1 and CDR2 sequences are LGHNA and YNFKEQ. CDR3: CASSQVFLAGGLDTQYF. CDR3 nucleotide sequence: TGTGCCAGCAGCCAAGTTTTTCTAGCGGGGGGATTAGATACGCAGTATTTT.

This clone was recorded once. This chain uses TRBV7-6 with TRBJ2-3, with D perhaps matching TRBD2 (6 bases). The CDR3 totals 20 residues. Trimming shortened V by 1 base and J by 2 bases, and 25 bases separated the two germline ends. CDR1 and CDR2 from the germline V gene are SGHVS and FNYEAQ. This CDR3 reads CASSLGIPSWGGTSTDTQYF. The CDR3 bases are TGTGCCAGCAGCTTAGGAATCCCTAGCTGGGGTGGGACTTCCACAGATACGCAGTATTTT.

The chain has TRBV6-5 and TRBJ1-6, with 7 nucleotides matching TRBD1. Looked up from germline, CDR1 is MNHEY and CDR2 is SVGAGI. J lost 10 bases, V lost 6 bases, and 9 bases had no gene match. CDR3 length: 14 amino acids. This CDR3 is CASSAEGAASPLHF. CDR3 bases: TGTGCCAGCAGCGCGGAGGGGGCCGCGTCACCCCTCCACTTT.

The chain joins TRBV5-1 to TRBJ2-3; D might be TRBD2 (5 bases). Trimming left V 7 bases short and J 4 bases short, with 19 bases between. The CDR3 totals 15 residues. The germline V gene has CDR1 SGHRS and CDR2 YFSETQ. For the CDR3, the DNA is TGCGCCAGCGCCCCCTCTAGCACCGGGTCAGATACGCAGTATTTT. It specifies CASAPSSTGSDTQYF.

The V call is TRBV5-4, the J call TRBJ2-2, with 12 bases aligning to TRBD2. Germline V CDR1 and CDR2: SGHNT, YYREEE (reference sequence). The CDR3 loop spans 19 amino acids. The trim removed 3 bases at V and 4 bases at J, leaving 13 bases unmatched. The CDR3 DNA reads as TGTGCCAGCAGCTACCGACTAGCGGGGGTCCCAAAGGCCACCGGGGAGCTGTTTTTT. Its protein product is CASSYRLAGVPKATGELFF.

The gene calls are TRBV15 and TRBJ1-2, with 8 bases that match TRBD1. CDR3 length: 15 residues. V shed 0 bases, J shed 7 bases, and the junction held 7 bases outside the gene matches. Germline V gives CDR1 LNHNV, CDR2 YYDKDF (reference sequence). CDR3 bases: TGTGCCACCAGCAGAGATAAAGGACAGGGATTTGGCTACACCTTC. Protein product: CATSRDKGQGFGYTF.

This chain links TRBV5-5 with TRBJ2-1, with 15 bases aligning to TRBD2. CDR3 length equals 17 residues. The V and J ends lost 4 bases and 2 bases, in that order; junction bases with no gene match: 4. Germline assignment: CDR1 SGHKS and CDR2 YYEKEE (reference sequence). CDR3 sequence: CASSRTSGGATYNEQFF. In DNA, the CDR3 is TGTGCCAGCAGCCGGACTAGCGGGGGGGCAACCTACAATGAGCAGTTCTTC.

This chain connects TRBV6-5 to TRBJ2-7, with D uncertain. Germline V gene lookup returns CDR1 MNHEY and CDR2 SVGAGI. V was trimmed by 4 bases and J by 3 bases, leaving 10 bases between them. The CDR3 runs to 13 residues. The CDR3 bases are TGTGCCAGCAGTTGGCTGGTGAACTACGAGCAGTACTTC. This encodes CASSWLVNYEQYF.

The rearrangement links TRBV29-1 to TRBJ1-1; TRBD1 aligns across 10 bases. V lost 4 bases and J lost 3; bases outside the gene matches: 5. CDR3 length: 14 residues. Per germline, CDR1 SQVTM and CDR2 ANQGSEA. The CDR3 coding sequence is TGCAGCGTTGCTATCGGACAGGGGGACACTGAAGCTTTCTTT. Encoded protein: CSVAIGQGDTEAFF.

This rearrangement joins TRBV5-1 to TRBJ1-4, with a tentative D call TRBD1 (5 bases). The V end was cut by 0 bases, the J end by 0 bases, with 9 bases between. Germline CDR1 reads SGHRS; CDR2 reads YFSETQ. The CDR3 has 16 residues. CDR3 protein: CASSLEGAATNEKLFF. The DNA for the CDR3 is TGCGCCAGCAGCTTGGAAGGGGCTGCAACTAATGAAAAACTGTTTTTT.

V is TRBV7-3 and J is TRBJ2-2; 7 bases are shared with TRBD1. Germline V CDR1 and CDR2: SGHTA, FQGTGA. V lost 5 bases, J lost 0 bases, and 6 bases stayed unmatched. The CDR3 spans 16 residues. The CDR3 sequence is CASSRDGTANTGELFF. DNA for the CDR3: TGTGCCAGCAGCAGAGATGGGACAGCGAACACCGGGGAGCTGTTTTTT.

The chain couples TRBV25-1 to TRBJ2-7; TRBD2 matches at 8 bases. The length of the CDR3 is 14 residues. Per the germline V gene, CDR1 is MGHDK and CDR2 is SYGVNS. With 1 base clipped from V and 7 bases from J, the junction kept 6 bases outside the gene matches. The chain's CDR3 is CASSESGGIREQYF. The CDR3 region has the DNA TGTGCCAGCAGTGAATCGGGGGGGATACGGGAGCAGTACTTC.

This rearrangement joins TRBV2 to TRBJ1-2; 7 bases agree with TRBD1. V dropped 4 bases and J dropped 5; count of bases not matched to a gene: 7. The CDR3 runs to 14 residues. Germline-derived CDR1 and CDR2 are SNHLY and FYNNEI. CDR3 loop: CASSVSGGEYGYTF. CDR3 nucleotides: TGTGCCAGCAGTGTGTCAGGGGGGGAATATGGCTACACCTTC.

DNA of the CDR3: TGTGCCAGCAGTAAAAGGTCCACAGATACGCAGTATTTT. This translates into CASSKRSTDTQYF. The V call is TRBV6-4, the J call TRBJ2-3; D gene uncertain. V gave up 5 bases and J gave up 2 bases, with 8 bases separating them. The CDR3 has 13 amino acids. Germline V gene lookup returns CDR1 MRHNA and CDR2 SNTAGT.

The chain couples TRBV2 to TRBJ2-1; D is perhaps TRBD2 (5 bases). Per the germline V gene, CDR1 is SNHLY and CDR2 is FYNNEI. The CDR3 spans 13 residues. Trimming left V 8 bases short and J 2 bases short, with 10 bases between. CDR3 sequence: CASGLATYNEQFF. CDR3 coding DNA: TGTGCCAGCGGGTTAGCGACCTACAATGAGCAGTTCTTC.

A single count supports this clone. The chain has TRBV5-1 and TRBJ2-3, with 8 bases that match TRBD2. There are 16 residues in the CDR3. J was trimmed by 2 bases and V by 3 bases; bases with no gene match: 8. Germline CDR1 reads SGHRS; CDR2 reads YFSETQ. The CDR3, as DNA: TGCGCCAGCAGCTCGGAGAGCGGGGGTTACACAGATACGCAGTATTTT. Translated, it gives CASSSESGGYTDTQYF. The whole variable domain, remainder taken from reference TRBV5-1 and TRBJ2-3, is KAGVTQTPRYLIKTRGQQVTLSCSPISGHRSVSWYQQTPGQGLQFLFEYFSETQRNKGNFPGRFSGRQFSNSRSEMNVSTLELGDSALYLCASSSESGGYTDTQYFGPGTRLTVL.

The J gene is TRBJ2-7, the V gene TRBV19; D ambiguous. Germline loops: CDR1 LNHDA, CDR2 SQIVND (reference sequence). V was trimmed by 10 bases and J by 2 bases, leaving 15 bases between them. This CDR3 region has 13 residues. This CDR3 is CATKSYGAYEQYF. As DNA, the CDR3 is TGTGCCACCAAAAGCTACGGCGCCTACGAGCAGTACTTC.

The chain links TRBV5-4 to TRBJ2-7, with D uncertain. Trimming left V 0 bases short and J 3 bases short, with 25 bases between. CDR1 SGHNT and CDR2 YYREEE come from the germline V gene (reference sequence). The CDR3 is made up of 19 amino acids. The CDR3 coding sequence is TGTGCCAGCAGCTTGGGATCCCCGCTCCCGGAAGCGATGGTCTACGAGCAGTACTTC. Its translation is CASSLGSPLPEAMVYEQYF.

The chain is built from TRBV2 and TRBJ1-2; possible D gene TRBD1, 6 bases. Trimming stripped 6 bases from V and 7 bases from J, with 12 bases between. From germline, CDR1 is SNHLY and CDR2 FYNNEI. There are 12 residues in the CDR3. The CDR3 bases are TGTGCCAGCAGGTGGACAGAGAGTGGCTACACCTTC. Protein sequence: CASRWTESGYTF.

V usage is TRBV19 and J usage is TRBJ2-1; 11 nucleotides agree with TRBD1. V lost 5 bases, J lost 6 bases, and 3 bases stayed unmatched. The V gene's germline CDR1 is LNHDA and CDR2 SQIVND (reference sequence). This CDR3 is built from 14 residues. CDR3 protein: CASSAGQGANEQFF. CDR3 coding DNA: TGTGCCAGTAGTGCTGGACAGGGGGCCAATGAGCAGTTCTTC.

The CDR3 reads CASSLGQGRNYGYTF. CDR3 nucleotide sequence: TGCGCCAGCAGCTTGGGGCAGGGAAGGAACTATGGCTACACCTTC. The chain uses TRBV5-1 and TRBJ1-2; perhaps TRBD1 as D (5 bases). V was trimmed by 0 bases and J by 2 bases, leaving 11 bases between them. In germline, CDR1 is SGHRS, CDR2 YFSETQ. CDR3 length: 15 residues.

CDR3 sequence: CASSNEGTGSYGYTF. The CDR3 DNA is TGTGCCAGTAGTAACGAAGGGACAGGGAGCTATGGCTACACCTTC. V gene TRBV19 combines with J gene TRBJ1-2; TRBD1 agrees at 9 bases. This CDR3 spans 15 amino acids. The germline V gene encodes CDR1 LNHDA and CDR2 SQIVND (reference sequence). The V gene end was trimmed by 4 bases and the J gene end by 4 bases; junction bases not matched to a gene: 7.

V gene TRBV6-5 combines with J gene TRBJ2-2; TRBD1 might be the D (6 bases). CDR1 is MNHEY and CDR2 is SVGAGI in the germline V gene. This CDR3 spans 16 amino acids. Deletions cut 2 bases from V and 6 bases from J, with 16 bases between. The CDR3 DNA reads TGTGCCAGCAGTTACCGGGGCAACAGGGTCTCCGGGGAGCTGTTTTTT. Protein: CASSYRGNRVSGELFF.

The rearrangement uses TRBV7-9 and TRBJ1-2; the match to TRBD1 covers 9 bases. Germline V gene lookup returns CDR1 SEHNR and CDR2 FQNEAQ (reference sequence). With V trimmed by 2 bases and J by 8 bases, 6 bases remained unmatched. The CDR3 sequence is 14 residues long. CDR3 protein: CASSLSGTGLGYTF. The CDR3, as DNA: TGTGCCAGCAGCTTAAGCGGGACAGGGTTGGGCTACACCTTC.

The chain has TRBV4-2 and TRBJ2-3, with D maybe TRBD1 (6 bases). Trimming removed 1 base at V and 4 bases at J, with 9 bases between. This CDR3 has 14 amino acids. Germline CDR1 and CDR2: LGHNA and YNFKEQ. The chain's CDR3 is CASSQGQEADTQYF. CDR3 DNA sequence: TGTGCCAGCAGCCAAGGACAGGAGGCAGATACGCAGTATTTT.

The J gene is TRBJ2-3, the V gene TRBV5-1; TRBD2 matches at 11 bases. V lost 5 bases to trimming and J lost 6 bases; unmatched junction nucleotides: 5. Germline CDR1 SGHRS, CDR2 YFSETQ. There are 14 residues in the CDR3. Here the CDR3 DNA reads TGCGCCAGCAGATTAGCGGGGGGGCCTGATACGCAGTATTTT. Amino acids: CASRLAGGPDTQYF.

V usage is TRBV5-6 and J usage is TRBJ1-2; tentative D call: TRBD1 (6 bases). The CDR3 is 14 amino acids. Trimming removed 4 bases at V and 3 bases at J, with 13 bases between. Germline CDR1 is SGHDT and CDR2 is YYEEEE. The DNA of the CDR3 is TGTGCCAGCAGCATTTGGACAGCCGACTATGGCTACACCTTC. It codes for CASSIWTADYGYTF.